One and the same sample provided the 21 T cell receptor beta chains below, sequenced in a study of long-term antiretroviral therapy in people with HIV. The authors ran the immunoSEQ assay, v3.0, at survey level. Here immunoSEQ multiplex PCR was the method, and the copy in TCRdb shows in-frame clones only, minus some. Counted here are over 30,000 clones, around 72% occurring once; the ten biggest clones make up 8% to 9%. The material was unsorted PBMCs, obtained 3.1 years after starting antiretroviral therapy. These receptors were taken from a woman in her forties or fifties with HIV.

The chain links TRBV7-3 to TRBJ2-7; D might be TRBD2 (5 bases). CDR3 size: 19 residues. The germline V and J ends were trimmed by 5 bases and 0 bases, with 26 bases remaining between them. Germline CDR1 and CDR2: SGHTA and FQGTGA. This CDR3 reads CASSPGESLETIPSYEQYF. The CDR3 bases are TGTGCCAGCAGCCCTGGGGAGTCCTTAGAAACCATCCCCTCCTACGAGCAGTACTTC. Variable domain in full (rest from reference TRBV7-3 and TRBJ2-7): GAGVSQTPSNKVTEKGKYVELRCDPISGHTALYWYRQSLGQGPEFLIYFQGTGAADDSGLPNDRFFAVRPEGSVSTLKIQRTERGDSAVYLCASSPGESLETIPSYEQYFGPGTRLTVT.

This chain joins TRBV7-8 and TRBJ2-5; D ambiguous. The CDR3 sequence is 16 residues long. The germline V gene has CDR1 SGHVS and CDR2 FQNEAQ. V lost 1 base, J lost 7 bases, and 19 bases lay in between. This CDR3 is CASSLGTSNLLGTQYF. CDR3 nucleotides: TGTGCCAGCAGCTTAGGGACCAGCAACCTCTTGGGGACCCAGTACTTC.

The rearrangement uses TRBV5-6 and TRBJ1-6; D uncertain. This CDR3 region has 15 residues. V was trimmed by 0 bases and J by 7 bases, leaving 11 bases between them. CDR1 and CDR2 from the germline V gene are SGHDT and YYEEEE. The CDR3 sequence: CASSLVQGRNSPLHF. CDR3 in DNA: TGTGCCAGCAGCTTGGTTCAAGGGCGGAATTCACCCCTCCACTTT.

This CDR3 reads CASSLRLAGSYNEQFF. The CDR3 DNA sequence: TGTGCCAGCAGCCTCCGACTAGCGGGGAGCTACAATGAGCAGTTCTTC. This sequence joins TRBV7-3 and TRBJ2-1, with TRBD2 identical over 11 bases. J was trimmed by 3 bases and V by 5 bases; bases with no gene match: 6. The CDR3 length is 16 residues. Germline CDR1 and CDR2: SGHTA and FQGTGA.

The chain recombines TRBV7-6 with TRBJ1-3; D is ambiguous. V lost 4 bases, J lost 4 bases, and 8 bases lay in between. Germline CDR1 and CDR2: SGHVS and FNYEAQ. The CDR3 loop spans 13 amino acids. CDR3 DNA: TGTGCCAGCAGCTCCTTCAGGGGAAACACCATATATTTT. The encoded protein is CASSSFRGNTIYF.

The V and J genes are TRBV9 and TRBJ2-1; D could derive from TRBD1 or TRBD2 (5 bases each). Germline CDR1 is SGDLS and CDR2 is YYNGEE. V dropped 4 bases and J dropped 3 bases, with 17 bases sitting between them. The CDR3 is 16 amino acids. CDR3 region: CASSPSRVGVYNEQFF. The CDR3 nucleotides are TGTGCCAGCAGCCCCTCCAGGGTCGGGGTCTACAATGAGCAGTTCTTC.

The CDR3 bases are TGTGCCAGCAGCGTAGGGGGGAGCTCTGGGGCCAACGTCCTGACTTTC. Amino acid sequence: CASSVGGSSGANVLTF. V is TRBV9 and J is TRBJ2-6, with D perhaps being TRBD1 or TRBD2 (5 bases each). Trimming stripped 0 bases from V and 0 bases from J, with 7 bases between. The CDR3 length is 16 residues. The germline CDR1 and CDR2 sequences are SGDLS and YYNGEE.

The chain carries TRBV27 and TRBJ1-5; D remains ambiguous. This CDR3 region has 15 residues. Germline CDR1 is MNHEY and CDR2 is SMNVEV (reference sequence). Trimming took off 5 bases at V and 5 bases at J, with 16 bases between the two ends. The chain's CDR3 is CASSPTLRLDQPQHF. CDR3 in DNA: TGTGCCAGCAGTCCAACCTTACGACTCGATCAGCCCCAGCATTTT.

V usage is TRBV4-2 and J usage is TRBJ2-7; D gene ambiguous. Trimming left V 0 bases short and J 0 bases short, with 18 bases between. CDR3 length: 18 amino acids. CDR1 LGHNA and CDR2 YNFKEQ come from the germline V gene. The CDR3 DNA follows: TGTGCCAGCAGCCAAGACGCGGCTCCGAGAGGTTACTCCTACGAGCAGTACTTC. This codes for CASSQDAAPRGYSYEQYF.

This chain joins TRBV7-9 and TRBJ2-6; maybe TRBD1 (5 bases). This CDR3 is 17 amino acids long. Germline V gives CDR1 SEHNR, CDR2 FQNEAQ (reference sequence). V was pared by 0 bases and J by 3 bases, with 12 bases between. Here the CDR3 reads CASSLALSRDGANVLTF. DNA of the CDR3: TGTGCCAGCAGCTTAGCGCTGAGCAGGGATGGGGCCAACGTCCTGACTTTC. The whole variable domain, filled in from reference TRBV7-9 and TRBJ2-6, reads DTGVSQNPRHKITKRGQNVTFRCDPISEHNRLYWYRQTLGQGPEFLTYFQNEAQLEKSRLLSDRFSAERPKGSFSTLEIQRTEQGDSAMYLCASSLALSRDGANVLTFGAGSRLTVL.

This clone was detected only a few times. The chain couples TRBV11-2 to TRBJ2-1; 11 bases align to TRBD2. The CDR3 totals 15 residues. V dropped 5 bases and J dropped 5; count of bases not matched to a gene: 5. The germline CDR1 and CDR2 sequences are SGHAT and FQNNGV. CDR3 nucleotide sequence: TGTGCCAGCAGCCCACAACTAGCGGGGGACAATGAGCAGTTCTTC. This encodes CASSPQLAGDNEQFF.

This clone was seen a single time. The CDR3 DNA reads TGCGCCAGCAGCCAGACATCACAGGGGGCGTCGACTGAAGCTTTCTTT. It encodes CASSQTSQGASTEAFF. The chain links TRBV4-1 to TRBJ1-1; 9 bases map to TRBD1. With 3 bases clipped from V and 5 bases from J, the junction kept 10 bases outside the gene matches. The germline CDR1 and CDR2 sequences are MGHRA and YSYEKL. The CDR3 length is 16 residues.

The gene calls are TRBV7-3 and TRBJ2-3, with a tentative D call TRBD2 (6 bases). This CDR3 region has 13 residues. Germline assignment: CDR1 SGHTA and CDR2 FQGTGA. V lost 5 bases and J lost 1, with 7 bases in between. The CDR3 coding sequence is TGTGCCAGCAGCGGAGGGGGCACAGATACGCAGTATTTT. Protein: CASSGGGTDTQYF.

The J gene is TRBJ1-1, the V gene TRBV7-6; 8 positions match TRBD1. Germline CDR1 is SGHVS and CDR2 is FNYEAQ. J gave up 6 bases and V 4 bases, and 4 bases lay outside the gene matches. This CDR3 contains 13 residues. The CDR3 sequence is CASSSKQGAEAFF. The CDR3 DNA is TGTGCCAGCAGCTCCAAACAGGGGGCTGAAGCTTTCTTT.

The chain joins TRBV20-1 to TRBJ2-7; D not certain. Trimming stripped 5 bases from V and 3 bases from J, with 5 bases between. The CDR3 spans 10 residues. From germline, CDR1 is DFQATT and CDR2 SNEGSKA (reference sequence). The CDR3 protein is CSAPRYEQYV. The CDR3, as DNA: TGCAGTGCTCCGCGCTACGAGCAGTACGTC.

The chain is built from TRBV14 and TRBJ2-2; the match to TRBD2 covers 10 bases. With 4 bases clipped from V and 0 bases from J, the junction kept 8 bases outside the gene matches. CDR3 size: 18 residues. Germline assignment: CDR1 SGHDN and CDR2 FVKESK. The CDR3 DNA sequence: TGTGCCAGCAGCCTTCAAACGACTAGCGGGTCGAACACCGGGGAGCTGTTTTTT. The encoded protein is CASSLQTTSGSNTGELFF.

V gene TRBV7-9 combines with J gene TRBJ2-3; maybe TRBD1 (5 bases). In germline, CDR1 is SEHNR, CDR2 FQNEAQ (reference sequence). The CDR3 extends over 14 amino acids. Between the trimmed V and J ends, which lost 3 bases and 3 bases, there was a span of 10 bases. The CDR3 sequence: CASSFFRVTDTQYF. Here the CDR3 DNA reads TGTGCCAGCAGCTTTTTCAGGGTTACAGATACGCAGTATTTT. Full variable domain (outside the CDR3, taken from reference TRBV7-9 and TRBJ2-3): DTGVSQNPRHKITKRGQNVTFRCDPISEHNRLYWYRQTLGQGPEFLTYFQNEAQLEKSRLLSDRFSAERPKGSFSTLEIQRTEQGDSAMYLCASSFFRVTDTQYFGPGTRLTVL.

The chain uses TRBV6-5 and TRBJ1-2, with 7 positions matching TRBD1. The J segment lost 3 bases and the V segment lost 5 bases, leaving 6 bases of the junction unmatched. The CDR3 sequence is 14 residues long. Per germline, CDR1 MNHEY and CDR2 SVGAGI. The CDR3 is CASSRDRVDYGYTF. CDR3 coding DNA: TGTGCCAGCAGTCGCGACAGGGTCGACTATGGCTACACCTTC.

J is TRBJ1-6 and V is TRBV2, with D tentatively TRBD1 (5 bases). CDR1 and CDR2 (germline): SNHLY, FYNNEI. V dropped 7 bases and J dropped 10 bases, with 23 bases sitting between them. The CDR3 spans 16 residues. The CDR3, as DNA: TGTGCCAGCACCTTCGAGAGGGACGTTCGTGGATCACCCCTCCACTTT. Amino acids: CASTFERDVRGSPLHF.

Notes on this clone: Because the CDR3's place on the DNA is in doubt, the DNA is left out and the CDR3 is given as listed by TCRdb. The gene calls are TRBV21-1 and TRBJ2-4; TRBD2 was called by the table and not checked on the DNA. TRBV21-1 is reported as a pseudogene. The CDR3 is 16 amino acids in total, end residues counted. CDR3 residues: CASIVGGGSAKNIQYF.

This sequence joins TRBV9 and TRBJ1-3; a weak D match, TRBD1 (6 bases). Germline-derived CDR1 and CDR2 are SGDLS and YYNGEE. V shed 2 bases and J shed 0 bases, with 15 bases lying between them. The length of the CDR3 is 17 residues. The CDR3 sequence: CASSVSGHILSGNTIYF. The CDR3 bases are TGTGCCAGCAGCGTGTCGGGACACATTCTCTCTGGAAACACCATATATTTT.